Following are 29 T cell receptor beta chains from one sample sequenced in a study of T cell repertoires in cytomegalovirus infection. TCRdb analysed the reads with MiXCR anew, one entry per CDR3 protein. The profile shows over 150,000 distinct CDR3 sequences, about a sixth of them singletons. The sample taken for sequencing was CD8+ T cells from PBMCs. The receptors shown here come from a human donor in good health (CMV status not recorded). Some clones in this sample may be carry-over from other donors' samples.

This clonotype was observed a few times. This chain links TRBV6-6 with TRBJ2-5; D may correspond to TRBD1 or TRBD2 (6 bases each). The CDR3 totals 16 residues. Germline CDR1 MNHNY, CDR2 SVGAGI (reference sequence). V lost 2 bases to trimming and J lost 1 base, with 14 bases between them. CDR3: CASSYPGEVVQETQYF. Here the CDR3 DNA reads TGTGCCAGCAGTTACCCAGGGGAGGTAGTCCAAGAGACCCAGTACTTC.

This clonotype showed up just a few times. CDR3 in DNA: TGTGCCATCAGCGAACCGGGACAGGGGGCGACCGGGGAGCTGTTTTTT. Translating it yields CAISEPGQGATGELFF. V and J are TRBV10-3 and TRBJ2-2; 12 bases fit TRBD1. This CDR3 has 16 amino acids. From germline, CDR1 is ENHRY and CDR2 SYGVKD. J was trimmed by 5 bases and V by 6 bases; bases with no gene match: 7.

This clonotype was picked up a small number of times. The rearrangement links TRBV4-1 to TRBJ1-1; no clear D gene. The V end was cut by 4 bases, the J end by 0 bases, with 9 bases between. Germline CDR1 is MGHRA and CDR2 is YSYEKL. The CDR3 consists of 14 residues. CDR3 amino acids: CASSPHSLNTEAFF. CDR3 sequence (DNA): TGCGCCAGCAGCCCACACTCCTTGAACACTGAAGCTTTCTTT.

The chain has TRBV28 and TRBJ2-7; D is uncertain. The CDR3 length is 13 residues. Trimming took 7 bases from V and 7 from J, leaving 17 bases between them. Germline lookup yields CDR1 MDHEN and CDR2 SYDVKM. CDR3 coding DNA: TGTGCCAGCACCAGACAAAGGCTGGGAGAGCAGTACTTC. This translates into CASTRQRLGEQYF. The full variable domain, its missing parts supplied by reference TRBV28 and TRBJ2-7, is DVKVTQSSRYLVKRTGEKVFLECVQDMDHENMFWYRQDPGLGLRLIYFSYDVKMKEKGDIPEGYSVSREKKERFSLILESASTNQTSMYLCASTRQRLGEQYFGPGTRLTVT.

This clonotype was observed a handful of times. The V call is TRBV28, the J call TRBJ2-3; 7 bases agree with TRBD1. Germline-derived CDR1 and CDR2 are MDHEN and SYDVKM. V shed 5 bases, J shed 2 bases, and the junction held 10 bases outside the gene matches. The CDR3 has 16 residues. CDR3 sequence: CASSAGTEASTDTQYF. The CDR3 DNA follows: TGTGCCAGCAGTGCCGGGACAGAGGCCTCCACAGATACGCAGTATTTT.

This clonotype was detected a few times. CDR3 loop: CASSPDSTGGLSYEQYF. In DNA form, the CDR3 reads TGTGCCAGCAGCCCCGATTCGACAGGAGGCCTCTCCTACGAGCAGTACTTC. The chain is built from TRBV7-6 and TRBJ2-7, with D perhaps TRBD1 (6 bases). Trimming took off 5 bases at V and 0 bases at J, with 20 bases between the two ends. The CDR3 has 17 residues. Germline V CDR1 and CDR2: SGHVS, FNYEAQ. The full variable domain, rest sourced from reference TRBV7-6 and TRBJ2-7, is GAGVSQSPRYKVTKRGQDVALRCDPISGHVSLYWYRQALGQGPEFLTYFNYEAQQDKSGLPNDRFSAERPEGSISTLTIQRTEQRDSAMYRCASSPDSTGGLSYEQYFGPGTRLTVT.

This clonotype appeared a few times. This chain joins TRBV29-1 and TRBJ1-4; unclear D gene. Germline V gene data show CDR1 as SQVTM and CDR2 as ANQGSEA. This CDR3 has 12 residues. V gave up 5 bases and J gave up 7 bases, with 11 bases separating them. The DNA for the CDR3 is TGCAGCGTTATGGCGGAAGGTGAAAAACTGTTTTTT. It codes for CSVMAEGEKLFF.

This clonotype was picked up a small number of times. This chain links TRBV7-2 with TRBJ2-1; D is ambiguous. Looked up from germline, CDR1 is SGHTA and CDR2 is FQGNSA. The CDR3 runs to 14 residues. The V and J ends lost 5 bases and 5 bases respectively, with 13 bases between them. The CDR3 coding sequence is TGTGCCAGCAGCCCCCCTTCGGGCCACAATGAGCAGTTCTTC. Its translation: CASSPPSGHNEQFF.

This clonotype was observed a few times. CDR3 DNA: TGTGCCAGCAGTTACTCGATAGGCCCTTCAAACACCGGGGAGCTGTTTTTT. Translated, it gives CASSYSIGPSNTGELFF. The chain is built from TRBV6-2 or TRBV6-3 and TRBJ2-2; D gene uncertain. Germline-derived CDR1 and CDR2 are MNHEY and SVGEGT. The CDR3 covers 17 residues. Trimming took off 0 bases at V and 2 bases at J, with 13 bases between the two ends.

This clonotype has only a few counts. The CDR3 sequence is CASSRSGGIADTQYF. In DNA, the CDR3 is TGTGCCAGCAGCAGATCGGGGGGTATCGCAGATACGCAGTATTTT. This chain connects TRBV7-8 to TRBJ2-3, with 7 positions matching TRBD2. The V gene end was trimmed by 5 bases and the J gene end by 4 bases; junction bases not matched to a gene: 9. The CDR3 sequence is 15 residues long. Germline CDR1 reads SGHVS; CDR2 reads FQNEAQ.

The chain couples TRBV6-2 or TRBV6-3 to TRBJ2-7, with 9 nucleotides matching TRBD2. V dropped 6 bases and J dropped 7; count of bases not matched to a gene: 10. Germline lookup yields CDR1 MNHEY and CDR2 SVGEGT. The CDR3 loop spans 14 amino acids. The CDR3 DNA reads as TGTGCCAGCAGGGTAGCGGGGGACCTTGGAGAGCAGTACTTC. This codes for CASRVAGDLGEQYF.

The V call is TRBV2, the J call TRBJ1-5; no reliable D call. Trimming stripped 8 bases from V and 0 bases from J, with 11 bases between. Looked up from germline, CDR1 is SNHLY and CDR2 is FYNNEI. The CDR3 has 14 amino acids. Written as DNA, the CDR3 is TGTGCCAGCCGGAAGGAAAGTAGCAATCAGCCCCAGCATTTT. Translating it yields CASRKESSNQPQHF.

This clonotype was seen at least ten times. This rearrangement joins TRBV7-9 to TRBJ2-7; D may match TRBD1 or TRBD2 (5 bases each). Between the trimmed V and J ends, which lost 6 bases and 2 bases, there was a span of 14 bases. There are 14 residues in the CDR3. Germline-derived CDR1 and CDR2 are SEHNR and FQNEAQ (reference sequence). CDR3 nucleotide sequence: TGTGCCAGCAGTTCACCGGGACCGGCCTACGAGCAGTACTTC. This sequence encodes CASSSPGPAYEQYF.

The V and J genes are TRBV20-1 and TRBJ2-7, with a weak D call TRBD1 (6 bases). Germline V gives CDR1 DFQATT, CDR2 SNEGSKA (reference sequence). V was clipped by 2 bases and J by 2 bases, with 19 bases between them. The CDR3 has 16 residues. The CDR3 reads CSARPLGQGYAYEQYF. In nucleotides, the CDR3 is TGCAGTGCTAGACCATTAGGGCAGGGGTATGCCTACGAGCAGTACTTC.

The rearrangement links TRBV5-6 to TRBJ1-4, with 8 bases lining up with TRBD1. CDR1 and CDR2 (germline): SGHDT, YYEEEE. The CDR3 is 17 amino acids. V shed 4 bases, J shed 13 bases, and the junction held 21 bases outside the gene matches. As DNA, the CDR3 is TGTGCCAGCAGCCTGGGACAGGCGCTTAAGGGAGTTCACGGACTGTTTTTT. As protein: CASSLGQALKGVHGLFF.

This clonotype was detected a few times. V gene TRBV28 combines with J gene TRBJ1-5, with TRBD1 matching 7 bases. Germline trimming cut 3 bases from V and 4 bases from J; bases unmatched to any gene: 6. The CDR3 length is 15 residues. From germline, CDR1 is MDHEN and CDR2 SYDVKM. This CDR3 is CASSFVTGVNQPQHF. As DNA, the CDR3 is TGTGCCAGCAGTTTCGTTACAGGGGTAAATCAGCCCCAGCATTTT.

The CDR3 DNA is TGTGCCAGCAGTTTCCAGGGGACCTCCTACGAGCAGTACTTC. Its protein is CASSFQGTSYEQYF. The J gene is TRBJ2-7, the V gene TRBV27; D is possibly TRBD1 (6 bases). This CDR3 spans 14 amino acids. Between the trimmed V and J ends, which lost 3 bases and 0 bases, there was a span of 9 bases. In germline, CDR1 is MNHEY, CDR2 SMNVEV (reference sequence).

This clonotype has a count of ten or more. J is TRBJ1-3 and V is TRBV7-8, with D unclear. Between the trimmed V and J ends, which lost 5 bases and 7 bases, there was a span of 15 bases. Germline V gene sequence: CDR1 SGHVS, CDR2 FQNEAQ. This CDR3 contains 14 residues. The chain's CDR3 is CASSPASGWNTIYF. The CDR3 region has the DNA TGTGCCAGCAGCCCAGCATCAGGATGGAACACCATATATTTT.

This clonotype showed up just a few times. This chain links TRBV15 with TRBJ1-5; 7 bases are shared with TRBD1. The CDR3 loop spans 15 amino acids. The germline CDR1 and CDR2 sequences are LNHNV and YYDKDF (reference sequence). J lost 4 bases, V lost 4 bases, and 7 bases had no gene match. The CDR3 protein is CATSTGTASNQPQHF. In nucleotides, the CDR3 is TGTGCCACCAGCACAGGGACAGCTTCGAATCAGCCCCAGCATTTT. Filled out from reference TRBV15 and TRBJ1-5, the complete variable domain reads DAMVIQNPRYQVTQFGKPVTLSCSQTLNHNVMYWYQQKSSQAPKLLFHYYDKDFNNEADTPDNFQSRRPNTSFCFLDIRSPGLGDTAMYLCATSTGTASNQPQHFGDGTRLSIL.

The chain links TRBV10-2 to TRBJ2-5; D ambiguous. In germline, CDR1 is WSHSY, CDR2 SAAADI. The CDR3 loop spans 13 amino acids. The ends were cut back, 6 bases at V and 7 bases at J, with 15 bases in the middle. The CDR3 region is CASRSGRVGTQYF. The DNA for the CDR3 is TGCGCCAGCAGATCAGGACGGGTTGGGACCCAGTACTTC.

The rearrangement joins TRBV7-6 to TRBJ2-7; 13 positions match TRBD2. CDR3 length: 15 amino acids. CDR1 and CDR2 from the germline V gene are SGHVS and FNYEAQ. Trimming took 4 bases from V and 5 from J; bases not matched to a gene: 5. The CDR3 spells CASSSTSGGAHEQYF. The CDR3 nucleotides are TGTGCCAGCAGCTCCACTAGCGGGGGGGCCCACGAGCAGTACTTC.

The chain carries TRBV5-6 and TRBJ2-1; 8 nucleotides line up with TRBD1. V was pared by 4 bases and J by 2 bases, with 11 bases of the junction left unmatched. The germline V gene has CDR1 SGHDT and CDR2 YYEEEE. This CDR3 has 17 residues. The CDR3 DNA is TGTGCCAGCAGCCCCGCCTTAAGACAGGGGCCCTACAATGAGCAGTTCTTC. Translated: CASSPALRQGPYNEQFF.

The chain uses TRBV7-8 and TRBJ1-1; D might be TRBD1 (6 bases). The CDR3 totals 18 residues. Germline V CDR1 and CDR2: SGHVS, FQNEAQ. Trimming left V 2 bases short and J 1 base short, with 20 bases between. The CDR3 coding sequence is TGTGCCAGCAGCTTATCCGGACAGACTAATAGATGGAACACTGAAGCTTTCTTT. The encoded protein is CASSLSGQTNRWNTEAFF. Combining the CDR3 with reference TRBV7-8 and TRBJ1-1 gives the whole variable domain GAGVSQSPRYKVAKRGQDVALRCDPISGHVSLFWYQQALGQGPEFLTYFQNEAQLDKSGLPSDRFFAERPEGSVSTLKIQRTQQEDSAVYLCASSLSGQTNRWNTEAFFGQGTRLTVV.

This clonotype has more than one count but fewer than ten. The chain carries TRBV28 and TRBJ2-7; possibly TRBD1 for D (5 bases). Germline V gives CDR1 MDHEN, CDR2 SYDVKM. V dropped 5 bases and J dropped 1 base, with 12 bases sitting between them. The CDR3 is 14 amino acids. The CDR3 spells CASSAPTGSYEQYF. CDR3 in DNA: TGTGCCAGCAGTGCCCCCACAGGATCCTACGAGCAGTACTTC.

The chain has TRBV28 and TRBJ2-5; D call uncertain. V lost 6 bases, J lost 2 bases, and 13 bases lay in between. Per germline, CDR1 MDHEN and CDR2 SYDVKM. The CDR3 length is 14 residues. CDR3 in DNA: TGTGCCAGCAGCACGCGGACGGAGCAAGAGACCCAGTACTTC. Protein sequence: CASSTRTEQETQYF.

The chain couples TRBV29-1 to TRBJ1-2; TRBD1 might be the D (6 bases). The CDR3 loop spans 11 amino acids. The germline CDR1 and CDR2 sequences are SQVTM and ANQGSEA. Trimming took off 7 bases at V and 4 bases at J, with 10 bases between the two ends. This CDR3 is CSAQDSYGYTF. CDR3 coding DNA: TGCAGCGCCCAGGACAGCTATGGCTACACCTTC.

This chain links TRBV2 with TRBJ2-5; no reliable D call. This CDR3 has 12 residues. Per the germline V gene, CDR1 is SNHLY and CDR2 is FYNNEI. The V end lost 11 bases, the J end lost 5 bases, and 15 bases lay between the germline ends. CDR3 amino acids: CAAIQWNETQYF. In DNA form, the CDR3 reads TGTGCCGCAATTCAATGGAACGAGACCCAGTACTTC.

The CDR3 here is CASSSSTGSHQPQHF. CDR3 in DNA: TGTGCCAGCAGCTCGTCGACAGGTAGTCATCAGCCCCAGCATTTT. The chain employs TRBV7-9 and TRBJ1-5, with D possibly TRBD1 on 6 matching bases. The CDR3 covers 15 residues. The V end was cut by 4 bases, the J end by 5 bases, with 15 bases between. Germline V gene data show CDR1 as SEHNR and CDR2 as FQNEAQ (reference sequence). Full variable domain (outside the CDR3, taken from reference TRBV7-9 and TRBJ1-5): DTGVSQNPRHKITKRGQNVTFRCDPISEHNRLYWYRQTLGQGPEFLTYFQNEAQLEKSRLLSDRFSAERPKGSFSTLEIQRTEQGDSAMYLCASSSSTGSHQPQHFGDGTRLSIL.

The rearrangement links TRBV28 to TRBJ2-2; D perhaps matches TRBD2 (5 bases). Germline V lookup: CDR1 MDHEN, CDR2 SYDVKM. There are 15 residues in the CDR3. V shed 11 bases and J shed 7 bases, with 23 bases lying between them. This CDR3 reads CACTRQAVSFGELFF. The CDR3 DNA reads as TGTGCCTGCACCCGCCAAGCGGTGTCCTTCGGGGAGCTGTTTTTT.